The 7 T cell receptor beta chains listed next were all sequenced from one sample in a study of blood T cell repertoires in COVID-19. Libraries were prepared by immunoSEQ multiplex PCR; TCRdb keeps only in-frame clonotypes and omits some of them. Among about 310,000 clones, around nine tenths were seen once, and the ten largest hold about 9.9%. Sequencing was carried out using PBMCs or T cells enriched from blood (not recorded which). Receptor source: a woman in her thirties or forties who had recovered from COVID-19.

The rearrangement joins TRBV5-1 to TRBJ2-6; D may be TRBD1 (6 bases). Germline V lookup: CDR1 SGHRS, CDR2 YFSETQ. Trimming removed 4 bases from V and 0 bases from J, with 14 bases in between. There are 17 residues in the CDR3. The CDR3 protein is CASSPRTAPSGANVLTF. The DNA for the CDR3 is TGCGCCAGCAGCCCGAGGACAGCTCCCTCTGGGGCCAACGTCCTGACTTTC.

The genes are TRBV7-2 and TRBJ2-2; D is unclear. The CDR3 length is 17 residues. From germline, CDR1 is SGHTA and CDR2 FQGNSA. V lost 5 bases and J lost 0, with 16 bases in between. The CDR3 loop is CASSGPAGSANTGELFF. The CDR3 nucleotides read TGTGCCAGCAGCGGTCCAGCAGGATCCGCGAACACCGGGGAGCTGTTTTTT.

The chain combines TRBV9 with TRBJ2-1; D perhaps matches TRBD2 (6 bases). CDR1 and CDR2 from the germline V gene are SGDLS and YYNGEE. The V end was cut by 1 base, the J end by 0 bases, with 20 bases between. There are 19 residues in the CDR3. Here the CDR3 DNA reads TGTGCCAGCAGCGTAACGAGACTAGATTCTCTGAGCTCCTACAATGAGCAGTTCTTC. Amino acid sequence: CASSVTRLDSLSSYNEQFF.

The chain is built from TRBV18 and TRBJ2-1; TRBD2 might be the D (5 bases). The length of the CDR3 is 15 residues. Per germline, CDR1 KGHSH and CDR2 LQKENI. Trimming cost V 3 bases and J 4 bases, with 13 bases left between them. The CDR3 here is CASSPFGSQYNEQFF. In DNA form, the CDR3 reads TGTGCCAGCTCACCTTTTGGGAGTCAGTACAATGAGCAGTTCTTC.

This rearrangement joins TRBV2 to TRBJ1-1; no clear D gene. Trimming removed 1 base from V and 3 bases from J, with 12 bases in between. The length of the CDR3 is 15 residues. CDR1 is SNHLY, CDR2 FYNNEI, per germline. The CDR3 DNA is TGTGCCAGCAGTGAAGGGGAGGGTGGGTACACTGAAGCTTTCTTT. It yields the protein CASSEGEGGYTEAFF. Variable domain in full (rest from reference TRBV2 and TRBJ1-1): EPEVTQTPSHQVTQMGQEVILRCVPISNHLYFYWYRQILGQKVEFLVSFYNNEISEKSEIFDDQFSVERPDGSNFTLKIRSTKLEDSAMYFCASSEGEGGYTEAFFGQGTRLTVV.

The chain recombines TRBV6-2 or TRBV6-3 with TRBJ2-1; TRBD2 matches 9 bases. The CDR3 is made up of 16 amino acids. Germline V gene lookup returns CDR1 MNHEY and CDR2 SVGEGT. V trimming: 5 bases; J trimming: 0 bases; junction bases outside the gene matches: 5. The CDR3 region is CASSKLTSGSYNEQFF. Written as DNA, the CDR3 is TGTGCCAGCAGTAAACTGACTAGCGGCTCCTACAATGAGCAGTTCTTC.

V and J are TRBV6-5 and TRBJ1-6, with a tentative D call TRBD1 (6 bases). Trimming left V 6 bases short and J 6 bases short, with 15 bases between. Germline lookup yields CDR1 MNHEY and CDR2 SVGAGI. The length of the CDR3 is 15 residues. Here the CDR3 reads CASRARRGSNSPLHF. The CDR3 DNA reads TGTGCCAGCAGAGCCCGTAGGGGGAGTAATTCACCCCTCCACTTT.